Below, 6 T cell receptor beta chains from the same sample are listed, as sequenced in a study of blood T cells in healthy people across ages. PCR was performed a second time for about 7 to 12 cycles using a sample-barcoded 5' primer and a J-beta primer mix. TCRdb re-called the 5' RACE reads with MiXCR, one entry per CDR3 protein. The sample contains around 1,500,000 distinct CDR3 sequences, approximately 28% of which appear only once. Source material: blood. Receptor source: a woman aged 25 to 45 in good health.

The chain uses TRBV5-1 and TRBJ2-1; the D is unclear. The V gene's germline CDR1 is SGHRS and CDR2 YFSETQ. The CDR3 extends over 15 amino acids. Trimming stripped 0 bases from V and 7 bases from J, with 14 bases between. The CDR3, as DNA: TGCGCCAGCAGCTTGGAGGATTTGATGGGAAATGAGCAGTTCTTC. It specifies CASSLEDLMGNEQFF.

Turning to this clonotype: A junction boundary mismatches the germline segment, possibly from a read error. This chain joins TRBV2 and TRBJ1-2, with a weak D call TRBD1 (5 bases). Germline V lookup: CDR1 SNHLY, CDR2 FYNNEI. The CDR3 totals 13 residues. The CDR3 DNA reads TGTGCCAGCACTGAATCAGGGTTTGACAGCTACACCTTC. Translated: CASTESGFDSYTF.

The chain carries TRBV4-3 and TRBJ2-2, with D perhaps TRBD1 or TRBD2 (6 bases each). CDR3 length equals 17 residues. V lost 1 base, J lost 6 bases, and 18 bases lay in between. The germline V gene has CDR1 LGHNA and CDR2 YSLEER. The CDR3 sequence: CASSQALGGLGSGELFF. The CDR3 DNA follows: TGCGCCAGCAGCCAAGCTCTGGGGGGCCTGGGCTCCGGGGAGCTGTTTTTT.

This clonotype was detected a few times. V usage is TRBV7-6 and J usage is TRBJ1-4; weak D call: TRBD1 (6 bases). This CDR3 contains 14 residues. Germline values: CDR1 SGHVS, CDR2 FNYEAQ. Deletions cut 5 bases from V and 5 bases from J, with 12 bases between. The CDR3 region is CASSPKGGNEKLFF. The CDR3 bases are TGTGCCAGCAGCCCCAAAGGGGGGAATGAAAAACTGTTTTTT.

J is TRBJ2-2 and V is TRBV9, with 7 bases identical to TRBD1. Per germline, CDR1 SGDLS and CDR2 YYNGEE. The CDR3 extends over 16 amino acids. J was trimmed by 6 bases and V by 0 bases; bases with no gene match: 8. The CDR3 reads CASSVVGDSRSGELFF. CDR3 in DNA: TGTGCCAGCAGCGTAGTAGGGGACAGCAGGTCCGGGGAGCTGTTTTTT.

This clonotype was observed a handful of times. The gene calls are TRBV28 and TRBJ2-7, with D unclear. Trimming cost V 7 bases and J 6 bases, with 13 bases left between them. This CDR3 has 12 amino acids. The V gene's germline CDR1 is MDHEN and CDR2 SYDVKM. CDR3 in DNA: TGTGCCAGCACGATACCCAACTCCGAGCAGTACTTC. The encoded protein is CASTIPNSEQYF.